Sequencing of this T cell receptor (beta chain) was carried out in a study of shared clonotypes between healthy human individuals. Sequencing used immunoSEQ multiplex PCR; TCRdb keeps in-frame clones, though not all of them. The profile shows 400,000 to 500,000 clones, around 79% of them singletons. Germline V gene lookup returns CDR1 SGHDN and CDR2 FVKESK. The ends lost 2 bases at V and 11 bases at J; junction bases unmatched: 11. The CDR3 is made up of 15 amino acids. The sequenced sample consisted of PBMCs. V is TRBV14 and J is TRBJ1-4, with 7 bases aligning to TRBD1. The sequence derives from a woman aged 40 to 49 in good health. Some clones in this sample may be carry-over from other donors' samples. CDR3 in amino acids: CASSQTQGGSGKLFF. CDR3 DNA: TGTGCCAGCAGCCAAACTCAGGGGGGCTCTGGGAAACTGTTTTTT. The full variable domain, completed using reference TRBV14 and TRBJ1-4, is EAGVTQFPSHSVIEKGQTVTLRCDPISGHDNLYWYRRVMGKEIKFLLHFVKESKQDESGMPNNRFLAERTGGTYSTLKVQPAELEDSGVYFCASSQTQGGSGKLFFGSGTQLSVL.